The following is a T cell receptor beta chain sequence with its context. Its antigen is not known. This PCR relied on a set of 60 Vbeta primers and 13 Jbeta primers. Only in-frame clones appear in the TCRdb table, and some are missing; sequencing was by immunoSEQ multiplex PCR. The data contain some 150,000 clones, 82% of them singletons. The data stem from a study of cytomegalovirus exposure and HLA in healthy donors. Whole-study results and caveats: Among the sequence variants, a highly shared cluster was likely an artifact of sequencing. Reports state that TCR beta sequences accurately predicted most subjects' HLA-A and HLA-B alleles.

Germline assignment: CDR1 MGHDK and CDR2 SYGVNS. Between the trimmed V and J ends, which lost 4 bases and 3 bases, there was a span of 10 bases. The CDR3 consists of 14 residues. The V and J genes are TRBV25-1 and TRBJ1-3; D is unclear. Source material: PBMCs. This clonotype was obtained from a male donor in good health and CMV-seronegative. The CDR3 region is CASSVRGYGNTIYF. The DNA of the CDR3 is TGTGCCAGCAGTGTGCGGGGATATGGAAACACCATATATTTT. Full variable domain (remainder filled in from reference TRBV25-1 and TRBJ1-3): EADIYQTPRYLVIGTGKKITLECSQTMGHDKMYWYQQDPGMELHLIHYSYGVNSTEKGDLSSESTVSRIRTEHFPLTLESARPSHTSQYLCASSVRGYGNTIYFGEGSWLTVV.